In its sample, the clone carrying this T cell receptor beta chain was seen many times. No antigen is known for it. The source of the sample is a study of blood T cells in healthy people across ages. General study points: Long-lived and aged donors differed, with more naive CD4+ cells and higher diversity in the long-lived. When one million T cells were used, diversity estimates were thought to be underestimates. Naive T cell percentage showed a strong correlation with the diversity of TCR beta.

Per-sample PBMC isolation yielded at least 6.5 million cells. Germline values: CDR1 MNHNY, CDR2 SVGAGI (reference sequence). The CDR3 loop spans 15 amino acids. Trimming took 5 bases from V and 3 from J; bases not matched to a gene: 6. Alongside a J-beta primer mix, a sample-barcoded 5' primer served in a second PCR lasting about 7 to 11 cycles. MiXCR was run by TCRdb on the 5' RACE reads, yielding one entry per CDR3 protein. The repertoire includes around 600,000 distinct CDR3 sequences, under 55% of them detected once, and around 24% sits in the top ten. This chain uses TRBV6-6 with TRBJ1-4; TRBD1 aligns across 7 bases. This receptor was obtained from a man older than 75 in good health. Sequencing was performed on blood. The CDR3: CASSTTGTANEKLFF. In DNA form, the CDR3 reads TGTGCCAGCAGTACGACCGGGACAGCTAATGAAAAACTGTTTTTT.